This TCR beta chain is from a study of T cell responses to AZD1222 COVID-19 vaccine. The study's findings and limits: A mostly white British donor set with more females was recruited, and clonal diversity was possibly underestimated. Nearly half of spike-specific TCRs reportedly target variant regions that are unmutated in the B.1.351 and B.1.1.7 variants. Spike-spanning, vaccine-associated CD4 TCRs were dominant at 160-218 and 743-854.

The CDR3 covers 14 residues. With 3 bases removed from V and 10 bases from J, the gap between germline ends came to 15 bases. Germline lookup yields CDR1 MNHEY and CDR2 SMNVEV (reference sequence). Comment on this clone: As yet, its antigen is unknown.

Libraries were prepared by immunoSEQ multiplex PCR; TCRdb keeps only in-frame clonotypes and omits some of them. The table shows over 100,000 clones, with about 82% occurring only once. Sequences were derived from peripheral blood, sampled 28 days after the second dose of the MenACWY control vaccine. The chain couples TRBV27 to TRBJ1-4; D call uncertain. The receptor was derived from an adult who received the MenACWY meningococcal vaccine as a control. The CDR3: CASSFNNGGGKLFF. CDR3 bases: TGTGCCAGCAGTTTTAACAATGGAGGTGGAAAACTGTTTTTT. Filled out from reference TRBV27 and TRBJ1-4, the complete variable domain reads EAQVTQNPRYLITVTGKKLTVTCSQNMNHEYMSWYRQDPGLGLRQIYYSMNVEVTDKGDVPEGYKVSRKEKRNFPLILESPSPNQTSLYFCASSFNNGGGKLFFGSGTQLSVL.